These T cell receptor beta chains were read from a single sample in a study of molecular identifiers for immune sequencing clone quantification. TCRdb reprocessed the PCR reads with MiXCR, giving one entry per CDR3 protein. The data show roughly 50,000 distinct CDR3 sequences, around 34% seen once. The sequenced sample was naive CD8+ T cells from blood, with Jurkat cell RNA spiked in. The receptors come from a human donor in good health. Some libraries in this study had Jurkat cell RNA spiked in. CDR3s include the opening cysteine and the closing phenylalanine or tryptophan. A D gene is named only where the DNA matches it firmly. Only some rows state a clone size, as once, few, many or a class for expanded clones.

>NA|NA|TRBV21-1|TRBJ2-7
CASSKVGGRSQKTYEQYF
TGTGCCAGCAGCAAAGTGGGGGGGCGGTCGCAGAAAACCTACGAGCAGTACTTC
>NA|NA|TRBV13|TRBJ2-7
CASSPGRRAYEQYF
TGTGCCAGCAGCCCAGGACGGAGGGCCTACGAGCAGTACTTC
>NA|NA|TRBV5-1|TRBJ1-1
CASSLVGHPDTEAFF
TGCGCCAGCAGCTTGGTAGGACATCCAGACACTGAAGCTTTCTTT
>NA|NA|TRBV7-9|TRBJ2-1
CASSIAYNEQFF
TGTGCCAGCAGCATTGCTTACAATGAGCAGTTCTTC
>TRBD2|NA|TRBV7-2|TRBJ2-3
CASSRIGTIGAETQYF
TGTGCCAGCAGCCGAATCGGGACTATCGGAGCAGAAACGCAGTATTTT
>NA|NA|TRBV4-2|TRBJ1-1
CASGQVEVGPEAFF
TGTGCCAGCGGCCAAGTCGAGGTGGGCCCTGAAGCTTTCTTT
>NA|NA|TRBV12-3/TRBV12-4|TRBJ2-2
CATSGGELFF
TGTGCCACATCAGGCGGGGAGCTGTTTTTT
>NA|few|TRBV7-9|TRBJ2-7
CASSLGLSYEQYF
TGTGCCAGCAGCTTAGGCCTGTCCTACGAGCAGTACTTC
>NA|NA|TRBV10-3|TRBJ2-6
CAIRTWTPSTGANVLTF
TGTGCCATCAGGACTTGGACACCAAGTACTGGGGCCAACGTCCTGACTTTC
>NA|few|TRBV11-2|TRBJ2-2
CASSLGGNTGELFF
TGTGCCAGCAGCTTAGGAGGAAACACCGGGGAGCTGTTTTTT
>NA|few|TRBV2|TRBJ1-4
CASSKEITTNEKLFF
TGTGCCAGCTCGAAAGAGATTACAACTAATGAAAAACTGTTTTTT
>NA|many|TRBV28|TRBJ2-1
CASSSSPSSYNEQFF
TGTGCCAGCAGTTCCTCGCCGAGCTCCTACAATGAGCAGTTCTTC
>NA|few|TRBV20-1|TRBJ2-3
CSARGRGIDTQYF
TGCAGTGCCCGGGGGCGGGGCATAGATACGCAGTATTTT
>TRBD1|few|TRBV12-3/TRBV12-4|TRBJ2-2
CASTSDRGWDTGELFF
TGTGCCAGCACCTCGGACAGGGGATGGGACACCGGGGAGCTGTTTTTT
>NA|NA|TRBV28|TRBJ1-2
CATSLPGLSNYGYTF
TGTGCCACCTCCTTACCAGGGTTATCTAACTATGGCTACACCTTC
>NA|once|TRBV7-3|TRBJ2-5
CASSLKAQGTQYF
TGTGCCAGCAGCTTAAAAGCGCAAGGGACCCAGTACTTC
>TRBD1|many|TRBV28|TRBJ1-5
CASSWVAGQGRSQPQHF
TGTGCCAGCAGTTGGGTTGCGGGACAGGGGAGAAGCCAGCCCCAGCATTTT
>NA|NA|TRBV14|TRBJ2-1
CASSQDRVLGLDEQFF
TGTGCCAGCAGCCAAGATAGGGTCCTAGGGCTCGATGAGCAGTTCTTC
>NA|NA|TRBV21-1|TRBJ2-2
CASSKVHRFWVAGELFF
TGTGCCAGCAGCAAAGTACACCGGTTCTGGGTCGCCGGGGAGCTGTTTTTT
>TRBD2|few|TRBV6-5|TRBJ2-7
CASRGLAVYEQYF
TGTGCCAGCAGGGGACTAGCGGTCTACGAGCAGTACTTC
>TRBD1|many|TRBV29-1|TRBJ2-3
CSVRKIDRVRADTQYF
TGCAGCGTTAGAAAAATCGACAGGGTGAGGGCAGATACGCAGTATTTT
>TRBD1|NA|TRBV28|TRBJ2-3
CTSSSPRDRGLDTQYF
TGTACCAGCAGTTCCCCCCGGGACAGGGGGCTCGATACGCAGTATTTT
>NA|NA|TRBV21-1|TRBJ2-4
CASSKVRGLVYF
TGTGCCAGCAGCAAAGTCCGCGGGCTCGTGTACTTC
>NA|once|TRBV6-5|TRBJ1-4
CASGSGDGVNEKLFF
TGTGCCAGCGGTTCCGGGGATGGGGTCAATGAAAAACTGTTTTTT
>NA|NA|TRBV7-9|TRBJ1-4
CASSLLGDHDEKLFF
TGTGCCAGCAGCTTGCTAGGGGATCATGATGAAAAACTGTTTTTT
>TRBD1|many|TRBV28|TRBJ2-2
CASSFLARGRVGELFF
TGTGCCAGCAGTTTTCTAGCCAGGGGGCGCGTCGGGGAGCTGTTTTTT
>NA|NA|TRBV27|TRBJ2-1
CASSLGSPDGNEQFF
TGTGCCAGCAGTTTAGGGTCACCAGACGGCAATGAGCAGTTCTTC
>TRBD2|NA|TRBV19|TRBJ2-7
CASSWTSGDYEQHF
TGTGCCAGTAGTTGGACTAGCGGAGACTACGAGCAGCACTTC
>NA|NA|TRBV7-9|TRBJ2-7
CASSGGVGSSYEQYF
TGTGCCAGCAGCGGAGGGGTAGGAAGCTCCTACGAGCAGTACTTC
>NA|few|TRBV5-6|TRBJ2-5
CASSDRRTAWQETQYF
TGTGCCAGCAGTGACCGTCGGACAGCTTGGCAAGAGACCCAGTACTTC
>TRBD1|NA|TRBV6-5|TRBJ2-2
CASSPSTGNTGELVF
TGTGCCAGCAGTCCATCGACAGGGAACACCGGGGAGCTGGTTTTT
>NA|few|TRBV25-1|TRBJ2-2
CASINPNTGELFF
TGTGCCAGCATCAATCCGAACACCGGGGAGCTGTTTTTT
>NA|many|TRBV28|TRBJ1-2
CASSSVDLGKYGYTF
TGTGCCAGCAGCTCTGTCGACTTGGGGAAGTATGGCTACACCTTC
>NA|many|TRBV28|TRBJ2-5
CASSTGSVGTQYF
TGTGCCAGCAGCACAGGGAGTGTCGGGACCCAGTACTTC
>NA|many|TRBV6-2/TRBV6-3|TRBJ2-7
CASSYVVYEQYF
TGTGCCAGCAGTTACGTGGTCTACGAGCAGTACTTC
>NA|few|TRBV12-3/TRBV12-4|TRBJ1-3
CASSFGGFGNTIYF
TGTGCCAGCAGTTTTGGGGGATTTGGAAACACCATATATTTT
>NA|many|TRBV13|TRBJ2-3
CASSDSDPGPDTQYF
TGTGCCAGCAGCGATTCGGACCCAGGGCCAGATACGCAGTATTTT
>NA|few|TRBV6-5|TRBJ2-3
CASSWGRTDTQYF
TGTGCCAGCAGTTGGGGCCGCACAGATACGCAGTATTTT
>NA|many|TRBV7-2|TRBJ1-6
CASSYHSGSFNSPLHF
TGTGCCAGCAGCTACCATAGTGGCAGCTTTAATTCACCCCTCCACTTT
>NA|NA|TRBV27|TRBJ2-1
CASSLGGRPYNEQFF
TGTGCCAGCAGTTTAGGAGGTCGGCCCTACAATGAGCAGTTCTTC
>NA|few|TRBV6-2/TRBV6-3|TRBJ2-2
CASSSLNTGELFF
TGTGCCAGCAGTAGCCTGAACACCGGGGAGCTGTTTTTT
>TRBD2|many|TRBV5-4|TRBJ2-7
CASSLGTSGRYYEQYF
TGTGCCAGCAGCTTGGGGACTAGCGGGAGGTACTACGAGCAGTACTTC
>TRBD2|NA|TRBV4-3|TRBJ2-3
CASSQGLAGTATDTQYF
TGCGCCAGCAGCCAAGGACTAGCGGGAACAGCAACAGATACGCAGTATTTT
>NA|NA|TRBV12-3/TRBV12-4|TRBJ2-5
CASSGQETQYF
TGTGCCAGCAGCGGGCAAGAGACCCAGTACTTC
>TRBD2|NA|TRBV7-8|TRBJ2-1
CASSILAETTYNEQFF
TGTGCCAGCAGCATCCTAGCGGAGACTACCTACAATGAGCAGTTCTTC
>NA|NA|TRBV6-6|TRBJ2-3
CASSLLGPPSSPTGLGDTQYF
TGTGCCAGCAGTTTACTAGGTCCACCTTCTAGTCCGACCGGTTTAGGAGATACGCAGTATTTT
>NA|NA|TRBV28|TRBJ2-3
CASRIRILGDDTLYF
TGTGCCAGCAGAATACGCATTTTGGGAGACGATACGCTGTATTTT
>TRBD2|NA|TRBV7-8|TRBJ2-3
CASSSPGTSGSVPTDTQYF
TGTGCCAGCAGCTCCCCCGGGACTAGCGGGAGTGTTCCCACAGATACGCAGTATTTT
>TRBD1|many|TRBV29-1|TRBJ1-1
CSVVQGPFEAFF
TGCAGCGTAGTACAGGGGCCCTTTGAAGCTTTCTTT
>NA|NA|TRBV13|TRBJ2-5
CASSFRTAETQYF
TGTGCCAGCAGCTTCCGGACAGCGGAGACCCAGTACTTC